This T cell receptor beta chain comes out of a study of T cell responses to AZD1222 COVID-19 vaccine. Study results and limitations: Baseline seropositivity occurred in only a handful of AZD1222 recipients. Regions 160-218 and 743-854 held dominance among vaccine-associated CD4 TCRs, which spanned spike. The donor cohort was predominantly white British with a female majority, and clonal diversity may have been underestimated. Samples come after the peak T cell response, not at day 14.

A note on this clone: The antigen is unknown.

V lost 6 bases and J 13 bases, leaving 10 bases between the germline ends. CDR3 length equals 10 residues. The germline V gene has CDR1 MDHEN and CDR2 SYDVKM. TCRdb's copy holds only in-frame clones and misses some; the assay was immunoSEQ multiplex PCR. Of roughly 180,000 clones listed, 85% to 90% are singletons. The material sequenced was peripheral blood, taken on day 0 of AZD1222 vaccination. This chain joins TRBV28 and TRBJ2-1; D unresolved. The TCR comes from an adult in good health. The CDR3 DNA is TGTGCCAGCAGGGGCCGCCTTCAGTTCTTC. Protein sequence: CASRGRLQFF.